The source of this T cell receptor (beta chain) is a study of blood T cell repertoires in COVID-19. The CDR3 covers 20 residues. CDR1 is MNHNS, CDR2 SASEGT, per germline. V dropped 0 bases and J dropped 1; count of bases not matched to a gene: 14. Here immunoSEQ multiplex PCR was the method, and the copy in TCRdb shows in-frame clones only, minus some. The sample has around 300,000 clones, roughly 87% seen once. Sequenced material: PBMCs or T cells enriched from blood (not recorded which). This receptor was identified in a young woman who had recovered from COVID-19. The chain carries TRBV6-1 and TRBJ1-5; TRBD1 agrees at 8 bases. The CDR3, as DNA: TGTGCCAGCAGTGAAGCTATGTGGACAGGGTTTGTGGGAAGCAATCAGCCCCAGCATTTT. Encoded protein: CASSEAMWTGFVGSNQPQHF.